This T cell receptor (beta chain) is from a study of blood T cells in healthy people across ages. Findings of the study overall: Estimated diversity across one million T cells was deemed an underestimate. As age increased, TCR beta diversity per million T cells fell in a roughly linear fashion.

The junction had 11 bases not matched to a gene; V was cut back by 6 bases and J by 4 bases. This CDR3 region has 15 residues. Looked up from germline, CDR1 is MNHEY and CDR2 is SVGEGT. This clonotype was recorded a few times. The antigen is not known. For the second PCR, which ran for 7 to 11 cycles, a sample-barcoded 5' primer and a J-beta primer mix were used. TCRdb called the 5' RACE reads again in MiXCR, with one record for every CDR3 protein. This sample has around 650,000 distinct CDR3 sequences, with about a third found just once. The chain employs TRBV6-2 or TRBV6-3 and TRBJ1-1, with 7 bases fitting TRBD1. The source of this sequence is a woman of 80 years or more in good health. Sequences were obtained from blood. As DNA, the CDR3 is TGTGCCAGCAGGGACCCCAGGGGGTCCGGCACTGAAGCTTTCTTT. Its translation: CASRDPRGSGTEAFF.